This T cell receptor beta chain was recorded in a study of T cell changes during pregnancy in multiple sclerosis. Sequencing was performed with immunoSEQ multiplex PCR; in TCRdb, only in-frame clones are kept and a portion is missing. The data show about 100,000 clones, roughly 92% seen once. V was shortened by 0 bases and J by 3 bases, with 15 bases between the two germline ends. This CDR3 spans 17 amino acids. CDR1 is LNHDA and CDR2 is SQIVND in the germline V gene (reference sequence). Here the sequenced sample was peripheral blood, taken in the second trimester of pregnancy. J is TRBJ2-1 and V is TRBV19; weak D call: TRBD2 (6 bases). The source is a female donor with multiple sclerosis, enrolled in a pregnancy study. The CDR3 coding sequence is TGTGCCAGTAGTATAGATACCCCAAGCGGGTACTACAATGAGCAGTTCTTC. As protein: CASSIDTPSGYYNEQFF.